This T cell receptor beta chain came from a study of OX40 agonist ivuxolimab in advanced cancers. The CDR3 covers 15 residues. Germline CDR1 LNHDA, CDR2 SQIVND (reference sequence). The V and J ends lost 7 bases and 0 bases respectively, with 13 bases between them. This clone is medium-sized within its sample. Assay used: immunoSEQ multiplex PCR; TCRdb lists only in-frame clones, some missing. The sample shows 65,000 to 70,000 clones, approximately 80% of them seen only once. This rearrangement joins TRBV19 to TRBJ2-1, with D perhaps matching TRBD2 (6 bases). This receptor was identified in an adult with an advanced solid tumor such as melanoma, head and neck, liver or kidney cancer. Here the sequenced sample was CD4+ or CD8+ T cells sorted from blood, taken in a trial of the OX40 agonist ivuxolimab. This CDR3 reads CASKPGAGSYNEQFF. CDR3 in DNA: TGTGCCAGTAAACCTGGAGCGGGCTCCTACAATGAGCAGTTCTTC.